A selection of T cell receptor beta chains follows, all from one sample in a study of blood T cell repertoires in COVID-19. Method: immunoSEQ multiplex PCR; TCRdb's copy keeps in-frame clones and lacks some. The sample yields a few hundred thousand clones, nearly 90% seen once. Sequenced material: PBMCs or T cells enriched from blood (not recorded which). Receptors originate from a woman in her thirties who had recovered from COVID-19. Each CDR3 is given with its conserved first and last residue. Fields, in order: V gene, D gene, J gene, clone size, CDR3 protein, CDR3 DNA. The D gene is left open where the match is weak. Clone size, where shown, is once, few, many, or a class for clones that have expanded.

V: TRBV4-1; D: NA; J: TRBJ1-6; size: NA; CDR3: CASGETASYNSPLHF; DNA: TGCGCCAGCGGAGAGACTGCTTCCTATAATTCACCCCTCCACTTT
V: TRBV6-5; D: NA; J: TRBJ1-1; size: NA; CDR3: CASSYGGVGEAFF; DNA: TGTGCCAGCAGTTACGGGGGGGTTGGTGAAGCTTTCTTT
V: TRBV10-2; D: NA; J: TRBJ1-6; size: NA; CDR3: CASSSSPGARGAPLHF; DNA: TGCGCCAGCAGCTCCTCACCAGGGGCCCGGGGGGCACCCCTCCACTTT
V: TRBV5-1; D: TRBD2; J: TRBJ2-5; size: NA; CDR3: CASNPLAGGETQYF; DNA: TGCGCCAGCAACCCTTTAGCGGGGGGAGAGACCCAGTACTTC
V: TRBV7-8; D: TRBD1; J: TRBJ1-6; size: NA; CDR3: CASSADRGQSYNSPLHF; DNA: TGTGCCAGCAGCGCAGACAGGGGGCAGTCCTATAATTCACCCCTCCACTTT
V: TRBV18; D: TRBD1; J: TRBJ1-4; size: NA; CDR3: CASSPRDRGLTNEKLFF; DNA: TGTGCCAGCTCACCTCGGGACAGGGGGCTAACTAATGAAAAACTGTTTTTT
V: TRBV9; D: TRBD2; J: TRBJ2-3; size: few; CDR3: CASSVGGLRSTDTQYF; DNA: TGTGCCAGCAGCGTGGGGGGACTACGGAGCACAGATACGCAGTATTTT
V: TRBV30; D: NA; J: TRBJ1-2; size: NA; CDR3: CALGAVGYTF; DNA: TGTGCCCTTGGGGCGGTTGGCTACACCTTC
V: TRBV28; D: TRBD1; J: TRBJ2-7; size: NA; CDR3: CASTEGQVYEQYF; DNA: TGTGCCAGCACCGAAGGACAGGTCTACGAGCAGTACTTC
V: TRBV5-4; D: TRBD2; J: TRBJ2-1; size: NA; CDR3: CASSWEPGGPNEQFF; DNA: TGTGCCAGCAGCTGGGAACCGGGGGGGCCGAATGAGCAGTTCTTC
V: TRBV6-5; D: TRBD1; J: TRBJ1-1; size: NA; CDR3: CASSRQGYTEAFF; DNA: TGTGCCAGCAGCCGACAGGGCTACACTGAAGCTTTCTTT
V: TRBV7-2; D: NA; J: TRBJ1-2; size: NA; CDR3: CASSLDPVDYGYTF; DNA: TGTGCCAGCAGCTTAGACCCGGTGGACTATGGCTACACCTTC
V: TRBV5-4; D: NA; J: TRBJ1-2; size: NA; CDR3: CASSRDFYGYTF; DNA: TGTGCCAGCAGCCGAGACTTCTATGGCTACACCTTC
V: TRBV3-1/TRBV3-2; D: TRBD2; J: TRBJ2-3; size: NA; CDR3: CASSQGGRGLEYF; DNA: TGTGCCAGCAGCCAAGGAGGGCGGGGGTTGGAGTATTTT
V: TRBV5-1; D: TRBD1; J: TRBJ1-3; size: NA; CDR3: CASSSLTGGPGGNTIYF; DNA: TGCGCCAGCAGCTCATTAACAGGGGGCCCGGGTGGAAACACCATATATTTT
V: TRBV5-1; D: TRBD1; J: TRBJ1-1; size: NA; CDR3: CASSLGPGTGAGEAFF; DNA: TGCGCCAGCAGCTTGGGGCCAGGGACAGGGGCTGGTGAAGCTTTCTTT
V: TRBV5-1; D: NA; J: TRBJ1-1; size: NA; CDR3: CASSREGEITEAFF; DNA: TGCGCCAGCAGCCGCGAAGGAGAGATCACTGAAGCTTTCTTT
V: TRBV13; D: NA; J: TRBJ1-2; size: NA; CDR3: CASSLPSANYGYTF; DNA: TGTGCCAGCAGCTTGCCCAGTGCTAACTATGGCTACACCTTC
V: TRBV9; D: TRBD2; J: TRBJ2-1; size: NA; CDR3: CASSLRTSGVYNEQFF; DNA: TGTGCCAGCAGCCTAAGGACTAGCGGGGTCTACAATGAGCAGTTCTTC
V: TRBV21-1; D: NA; J: TRBJ1-3; size: NA; CDR3: CASSTHDRGGNTIYF; DNA: TGTGCCAGCAGCACCCATGACAGGGGGGGAAACACCATATATTTT
V: TRBV5-1; D: NA; J: TRBJ1-1; size: NA; CDR3: CASIPDSMNTEAFF; DNA: TGCGCCAGCATCCCGGACAGCATGAACACTGAAGCTTTCTTT
V: TRBV18; D: TRBD1; J: TRBJ1-6; size: NA; CDR3: CASSPTGDKSPLHF; DNA: TGTGCCAGCTCACCCACAGGGGATAAATCACCCCTCCACTTT
V: TRBV6-5; D: NA; J: TRBJ2-1; size: NA; CDR3: CASSPRTGGTEQFF; DNA: TGTGCCAGCAGTCCCCGGACAGGCGGGACTGAGCAGTTCTTC
V: TRBV15; D: TRBD2; J: TRBJ2-5; size: once; CDR3: CATSSGTSGGAVETQYF; DNA: TGTGCCACCAGCAGCGGGACTAGCGGGGGGGCCGTGGAGACCCAGTACTTC
V: TRBV12-3/TRBV12-4; D: TRBD1; J: TRBJ2-2; size: NA; CDR3: CASGTGVGGELFF; DNA: TGTGCCAGCGGCACAGGGGTGGGCGGGGAGCTGTTTTTT
V: TRBV5-4; D: NA; J: TRBJ1-1; size: NA; CDR3: CASSLGGGETEAFF; DNA: TGTGCCAGCAGCTTGGGGGGAGGCGAGACTGAAGCTTTCTTT
V: TRBV5-5; D: NA; J: TRBJ2-5; size: NA; CDR3: CASSLAPGALETQYF; DNA: TGTGCCAGCAGCTTGGCGCCAGGGGCTTTAGAGACCCAGTACTTC
V: TRBV6-6; D: NA; J: TRBJ2-7; size: NA; CDR3: CASSEEVPYEQYF; DNA: TGTGCCAGCTCGGAGGAGGTTCCCTACGAGCAGTACTTC
V: TRBV7-9; D: NA; J: TRBJ2-7; size: NA; CDR3: CASSLVSNAAEQYF; DNA: TGTGCCAGCAGCTTAGTTTCCAATGCGGCCGAGCAGTACTTC
V: TRBV28; D: TRBD1; J: TRBJ1-6; size: NA; CDR3: CASSLRQGNSPLHF; DNA: TGTGCCAGCAGTTTAAGACAGGGGAATTCACCCCTCCACTTT
V: TRBV10-3; D: NA; J: TRBJ1-5; size: NA; CDR3: CAAKSATAANQPQHF; DNA: TGTGCCGCCAAATCGGCGACGGCGGCTAATCAGCCCCAGCATTTT
V: TRBV11-2; D: TRBD1; J: TRBJ1-1; size: once; CDR3: CASSPRGTGGVEAFF; DNA: TGTGCCAGCAGCCCAAGGGGCACAGGGGGCGTCGAAGCTTTCTTT
V: TRBV3-1/TRBV3-2; D: TRBD1; J: TRBJ1-2; size: NA; CDR3: CASSQDHTGVLSYGYTF; DNA: TGTGCCAGCAGCCAAGATCACACAGGGGTCTTATCCTATGGCTACACCTTC
V: TRBV5-6; D: NA; J: TRBJ1-3; size: NA; CDR3: CASSLTHRWGGSGNTIYF; DNA: TGTGCCAGCAGCCTGACGCACCGTTGGGGGGGCTCTGGAAACACCATATATTTT
V: TRBV7-9; D: NA; J: TRBJ1-1; size: few; CDR3: CASSQKNLGGAFF; DNA: TGTGCCAGCAGCCAGAAGAACCTCGGCGGAGCTTTCTTT
V: TRBV9; D: NA; J: TRBJ1-6; size: few; CDR3: CASSVASSQNSPLHF; DNA: TGTGCCAGCAGCGTAGCTTCGAGTCAAAATTCACCCCTCCACTTT
V: TRBV30; D: NA; J: TRBJ1-1; size: NA; CDR3: CAWSTQGLGAFF; DNA: TGTGCCTGGAGTACTCAGGGCTTGGGAGCTTTCTTT
V: TRBV6-2/TRBV6-3; D: TRBD2; J: TRBJ2-7; size: NA; CDR3: CASSYGTSGYEQYF; DNA: TGTGCCAGCAGTTACGGGACTAGCGGGTACGAGCAGTACTTC
V: TRBV5-1; D: TRBD2; J: TRBJ2-3; size: NA; CDR3: CASSTGSSAGGADTQYF; DNA: TGCGCCAGCAGCACCGGATCATCAGCGGGGGGCGCAGATACGCAGTATTTT
V: TRBV4-1; D: TRBD2; J: TRBJ2-7; size: NA; CDR3: CASSQGEGEQYF; DNA: TGCGCCAGCAGCCAAGGGGAGGGCGAGCAGTACTTC
V: TRBV5-1; D: NA; J: TRBJ1-5; size: NA; CDR3: CASSLGAGQPQHF; DNA: TGCGCCAGCAGCTTGGGGGCGGGTCAGCCCCAGCATTTT
V: TRBV27; D: NA; J: TRBJ1-2; size: NA; CDR3: CASSLVRERGYTF; DNA: TGTGCCAGCAGTTTGGTACGGGAGAGAGGCTACACCTTC
V: TRBV30; D: TRBD1; J: TRBJ2-3; size: NA; CDR3: CAWRAGTGPDTQYF; DNA: TGTGCCTGGAGGGCCGGGACAGGGCCAGATACGCAGTATTTT
V: TRBV19; D: NA; J: TRBJ2-7; size: NA; CDR3: CASSTRSSWEQYF; DNA: TGTGCCAGTAGTACTCGGTCCTCTTGGGAGCAGTACTTC
V: TRBV23-1; D: TRBD1; J: TRBJ1-3; size: NA; CDR3: CASSHDVGHRGAGNTIYF; DNA: TGCGCCAGCAGTCACGACGTCGGTCACAGGGGGGCGGGAAACACCATATATTTT
V: TRBV30; D: NA; J: TRBJ1-1; size: once; CDR3: CAWSLGENTEAFF; DNA: TGTGCCTGGAGCCTCGGGGAGAACACTGAAGCTTTCTTT
V: TRBV3-1/TRBV3-2; D: NA; J: TRBJ1-2; size: NA; CDR3: CASSHVGGRATGYTF; DNA: TGTGCCAGCAGCCATGTAGGTGGCCGAGCGACGGGCTACACCTTC